One sample yielded the 20 T cell receptor beta chains listed below, sequenced in a study of T cells expressing NK-cell markers. TCRdb re-called the 5' RACE reads; one entry per CDR3 protein, DNA not given. The data include about 260,000 distinct CDR3 sequences; the top ten clones carry about 0.39%. Specimen: blood T cells: a sorted CD56 or NKG2C T cell subset, CD4+ or CD8+ T cells, or bulk PBMC T cells (not recorded which). The source of these receptors is a man aged 18 to 30 in good health.

The V call is TRBV30, the J call TRBJ2-1; TCRdb names TRBD2, which stays unverified in the absence of DNA. The CDR3 totals 13 residues. The germline V gene encodes CDR1 GTSNPN and CDR2 SVGIG (reference sequence). The CDR3 loop is CAWSGSSMREQFF.

This chain joins TRBV10-3 and TRBJ1-6; without DNA, the TCRdb call of TRBD1 cannot be checked. Germline V lookup: CDR1 ENHRY, CDR2 SYGVKD. The CDR3 is 14 amino acids. The CDR3 sequence is CAISGRTVGSPLHF.

V usage is TRBV6-1 and J usage is TRBJ2-5; TCRdb lists TRBD2, though no DNA is available to test this call. The length of the CDR3 is 15 residues. Per the germline V gene, CDR1 is MNHNS and CDR2 is SASEGT. CDR3 region: CASGTSGRGMETQYF.

Here the CDR3 reads CASSGIAGAPTGELFF. The rearrangement joins TRBV6-1 to TRBJ2-2; TCRdb gives TRBD2 as the D gene, but with no DNA this cannot be confirmed. CDR3 length equals 16 residues. Looked up from germline, CDR1 is MNHNS and CDR2 is SASEGT.

This chain uses TRBV20-1 with TRBJ2-6. The germline V gene encodes CDR1 DFQATT and CDR2 SNEGSKA (reference sequence). The CDR3 spans 13 residues. CDR3 amino acids: CSGAVPGANVLTF.

The V gene is TRBV9, the J gene TRBJ2-5; lacking DNA, the TRBD2 call made by TCRdb goes unchecked. Germline V CDR1 and CDR2: SGDLS, YYNGEE. The CDR3 sequence is 15 residues long. The CDR3 spells CASSVAGLQQETQYF.

This chain joins TRBV20-1 and TRBJ1-6; the TRBD1 assignment by TCRdb is unverifiable without DNA. CDR1 is DFQATT, CDR2 SNEGSKA, per germline (reference sequence). The CDR3 has 13 residues. The CDR3 spells CSARDKGNSPLHF.

The chain uses TRBV11-3 and TRBJ2-1; TCRdb's D call, TRBD1, is unchecked because there is no DNA. CDR1 and CDR2 (germline): SGHNT, YENEEA. CDR3 length equals 14 residues. CDR3 protein: CASSLGTLYNEQFF.

V is TRBV5-4 and J is TRBJ2-1; with no DNA, the TCRdb D assignment of TRBD1 cannot be verified. CDR1 and CDR2 from the germline V gene are SGHNT and YYREEE (reference sequence). The CDR3 sequence is 13 residues long. The CDR3 spells CASSLDSRGEQFF.

The chain is built from TRBV12-3 or TRBV12-4 and TRBJ2-7; TCRdb's D gene call, TRBD2, goes unchecked for lack of DNA. The CDR3 sequence is 13 residues long. CDR3 loop: CASRTSGRAEQYF.

The chain couples TRBV12-3 or TRBV12-4 to TRBJ2-3; without DNA, the TCRdb call of TRBD1 cannot be checked. The CDR3 sequence is 14 residues long. The CDR3 protein is CASSSRGAQDTQYF.

The rearrangement links TRBV10-3 to TRBJ2-5; checking the TCRdb D call of TRBD2 is not possible without DNA. This CDR3 comprises 16 residues. Germline V gene data show CDR1 as ENHRY and CDR2 as SYGVKD. This CDR3 is CATGGLAGVGQETQYF.

The chain combines TRBV7-6 with TRBJ2-2; checking the TCRdb D call of TRBD1 is not possible without DNA. Germline lookup yields CDR1 SGHVS and CDR2 FNYEAQ. The CDR3 is made up of 16 amino acids. The CDR3 here is CASSPRQGRNTGELFF.

V and J are TRBV29-1 and TRBJ2-7. There are 15 residues in the CDR3. CDR1 and CDR2 from the germline V gene are SQVTM and ANQGSEA. The CDR3 here is CSVTKVGTGSYEQYF.

The chain is built from TRBV12-3 or TRBV12-4 and TRBJ2-5; absent DNA, TCRdb's TRBD2 call cannot be checked. This CDR3 contains 13 residues. CDR3 protein: CASTLSGQETQYF.

This sequence joins TRBV7-9 and TRBJ2-7; the TCRdb call, TRBD1, lacks DNA for checking. This CDR3 region has 14 residues. Germline CDR1 is SEHNR and CDR2 is FQNEAQ (reference sequence). The CDR3 here is CASSSIDRDYEQYF.

This rearrangement joins TRBV6-5 to TRBJ2-5. The CDR3 has 14 residues. Germline-derived CDR1 and CDR2 are MNHEY and SVGAGI. CDR3 in amino acids: CASSYSRVQETQYF.

The rearrangement joins TRBV5-1 to TRBJ2-2; the D gene TCRdb calls, TRBD2, cannot be checked with no DNA. The CDR3 consists of 16 residues. Per germline, CDR1 SGHRS and CDR2 YFSETQ. The CDR3 sequence: CASSRTGGPATGELFF.

The V call is TRBV20-1, the J call TRBJ2-7; TCRdb returns TRBD1, unconfirmable since there is no DNA. The CDR3 covers 14 residues. Germline V gives CDR1 DFQATT, CDR2 SNEGSKA (reference sequence). CDR3 protein: CSAREPGRSYEQYF.

The chain employs TRBV10-3 and TRBJ2-1; the TCRdb call, TRBD2, lacks DNA for checking. This CDR3 region has 15 residues. Germline CDR1 reads ENHRY; CDR2 reads SYGVKD. The CDR3 sequence is CAISWASGSVNEQFF.